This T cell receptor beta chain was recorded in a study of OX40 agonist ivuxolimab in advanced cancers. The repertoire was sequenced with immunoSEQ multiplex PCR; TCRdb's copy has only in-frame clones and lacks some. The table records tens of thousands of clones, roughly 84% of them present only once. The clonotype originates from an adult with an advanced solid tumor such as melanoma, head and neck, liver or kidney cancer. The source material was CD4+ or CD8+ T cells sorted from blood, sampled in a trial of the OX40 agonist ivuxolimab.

CDR3 nucleotides: TGTGCCTGGAGTCTCGGACAGGCCGACACAGATACGCAGTATTTT. Translated, it gives CAWSLGQADTDTQYF. The chain uses TRBV30 and TRBJ2-3; 7 nucleotides line up with TRBD1. J was trimmed by 2 bases and V by 2 bases; bases with no gene match: 7. The germline V gene encodes CDR1 GTSNPN and CDR2 SVGIG (reference sequence). This CDR3 spans 15 amino acids. Together with reference TRBV30 and TRBJ2-3, the CDR3 gives the full variable domain: SQTIHQWPATLVQPVGSPLSLECTVEGTSNPNLYWYRQAAGRGLQLLFYSVGIGQISSEVPQNLSASRPQDRQFILSSKKLLLSDSGFYLCAWSLGQADTDTQYFGPGTRLTVL.